The TCR beta chain under discussion was sequenced for a study of STAT5B mutations in CD4+ large granular lymphocyte leukemia. Overall study: Healthy donors showed HLA-associated enrichment of the CDR3 'QG' motif. Notes on the study in general: 8/27 top patient clones versus 2/35 control clones were TRBV06-family.

The CDR3 is made up of 11 amino acids. V was shortened by 6 bases and J by 6 bases, with 12 bases between the two germline ends. CDR1 and CDR2 (germline): DFQATT, SNEGSKA (reference sequence). About this clone itself: Its specificity is not known.

Sequencing was at survey level. TCRdb keeps only in-frame clones here, not all; method: immunoSEQ multiplex PCR. There are about 32,000 clones in the sample; around two thirds occur only once, and roughly 0.48% lies in the top ten. Sequenced: CD4+ T cells from blood buffy coats. The sequence was collected from a human donor in good health. V is TRBV20-1 and J is TRBJ2-7; the D is unclear. CDR3 residues: CSANRGPEQYF. The CDR3 DNA reads as TGCAGTGCCAACCGAGGCCCCGAGCAGTACTTC.